This TCR beta chain was captured by sequencing in a study of T cells in localized non-small cell lung cancer. The germline V gene encodes CDR1 PRHDT and CDR2 FYEKMQ (reference sequence). The length of the CDR3 is 19 residues. With 5 bases clipped from V and 5 bases from J, the junction kept 18 bases outside the gene matches. Study observations and caveats: Uninvolved adjacent lung had the highest recorded T cell clonality, with tumor below it. Across samples, adjacent lung featured a median roughly 60 of the top 100 tumor clones. A higher density of T cells in blood coincided with extended overall survival. Sequencing covered just one tumor region, so heterogeneity cannot be ruled out.

Note on this clone: Its antigen is not identified.

Libraries were prepared by immunoSEQ multiplex PCR; TCRdb keeps only in-frame clonotypes and omits some of them. The sample yields 50,000 to 75,000 clones, over 85% seen once. Material: peripheral blood, obtained before any cancer treatment. The source of this sequence is a man aged 40 to 70 with stage I squamous cell lung carcinoma. The chain couples TRBV13 to TRBJ2-3; 11 nucleotides agree with TRBD2. This CDR3 is CASSPTTSGSGVNLDTQYF. The CDR3 nucleotides read TGTGCCAGCAGCCCTACCACTAGCGGGAGCGGGGTTAACTTAGATACGCAGTATTTT.